The present TCR beta chain was sequenced within a study of technical replicates of blood from several donors. The table came from immunoSEQ multiplex PCR; TCRdb's copy has only in-frame clones and leaves some out. The profile covers tens of thousands of clones, with roughly 86% appearing a single time and approximately 5% taken by the ten largest. Sequencing used PBMCs. This sequence originates from a human donor in good health. Some clones in this sample may be carry-over from other donors' samples.

This CDR3 is CASGSHGMTAGSGLNQPQHF. In nucleotides, the CDR3 is TGTGCTAGTGGTTCACATGGGATGACAGCAGGGTCAGGGCTCAATCAGCCCCAGCATTTT. The gene calls are TRBV12-5 and TRBJ1-5, with D perhaps TRBD1 (5 bases). CDR1 and CDR2 (germline): LGHNT, FRNRAP. The CDR3 covers 20 residues. V was clipped by 4 bases and J by 3 bases, with 28 bases between them.